A selection of T cell receptor beta chains follows, all from one sample in a study of blood T cell repertoires in COVID-19. TCRdb's copy holds only in-frame clones and misses some; the assay was immunoSEQ multiplex PCR. The sample contains some 270,000 clones, roughly 86% of which appear only once. Input material: peripheral blood. Receptors were obtained from an elderly woman with COVID-19, enrolled during active disease. The CDR3 runs from the conserved cysteine through the conserved F or W.

V gene	J gene	CDR3 protein
TRBV5-6	TRBJ1-1	CASSLEQGKAFF
TRBV5-1	TRBJ2-3	CASSLGGPADTQYF
TRBV5-1	TRBJ2-1	CASTRDAGGYNEQFF
TRBV19	TRBJ1-3	CASSIPQASGNTIYF
TRBV9	TRBJ2-1	CASSAGSPGYNEQFF
TRBV6-5	TRBJ1-3	CASSFRVGSVGNTIYF
TRBV5-1	TRBJ2-3	CASSRSPGGTDTQYF
TRBV6-5	TRBJ1-2	CASRKPGGENGYTF
TRBV30	TRBJ1-1	CAWSLRSNTEAFF
TRBV15	TRBJ2-2	CATSRAWAAGELFF
TRBV20-1	TRBJ1-4	CSASPNRDEKLFF
TRBV5-4	TRBJ2-3	CASSPRTSGTINTQYF
TRBV7-2	TRBJ2-2	CASSNRRVDEANTGELFF
TRBV15	TRBJ1-4	CATSISPGGVGSNEKLFF
TRBV5-1	TRBJ2-2	CASSLGLSNTGELFF
TRBV27	TRBJ1-4	CASSVRTEEKLFF
TRBV29-1	TRBJ2-5	CSVGGPGETQYF
TRBV11-2	TRBJ1-6	CASSLMAVNSPLHF
TRBV28	TRBJ1-1	CASSFMNTEAFF
TRBV10-3	TRBJ1-3	CAIREQGTGRGGNTIYF
TRBV2	TRBJ1-5	CASKDRGNQPQHF
TRBV18	TRBJ1-4	CASSPSQVANEKLFF
TRBV27	TRBJ2-3	CASSLGTGGLWGTQYF
TRBV10-3	TRBJ2-1	CAISESMTGWNEQFF
TRBV6-5	TRBJ2-2	CASNPGGAAGELFF
TRBV7-6	TRBJ2-3	CASSLNPRLDGVGEYTQYF
TRBV6-5	TRBJ1-2	CASTSGTGLGGYTF
TRBV18	TRBJ2-5	CASSPSGAGGALQTQYF
TRBV7-2	TRBJ2-5	CASSTRTGETQYF
TRBV28	TRBJ1-2	CASSGTGGWNHGYTF
TRBV3-1/TRBV3-2	TRBJ1-1	CASSGRTALGTFF
TRBV2	TRBJ2-2	CASSKDRERAGELFF
TRBV24-1	TRBJ2-2	CATSDPRGNGAGELFF
TRBV19	TRBJ1-1	CASKVVAGKGTEAFF
TRBV5-4	TRBJ1-2	CASSLGTGGRLSGYTF
TRBV7-7	TRBJ2-5	CASSLGVQGGQETQYF
TRBV19	TRBJ2-1	CASSRLGQGYNEQFF
TRBV5-4	TRBJ1-2	CASSTTAKQGNGYTF
TRBV19	TRBJ1-4	CASSEQGIEKLFF
TRBV19	TRBJ2-2	CASSPRGRGTGELFF
TRBV2	TRBJ2-1	CASKIRHLTSGGQSYNGQFF
TRBV5-6	TRBJ2-2	CASSFGQVNTGELFF
TRBV4-1	TRBJ2-1	CASSQEGGSASRHEQFF
TRBV5-1	TRBJ1-5	CASSLGQPGQPQHF
TRBV5-1	TRBJ2-5	CASSEGTPRETQYF
TRBV28	TRBJ1-2	CASSSPGSTGPYGYTF
TRBV2	TRBJ2-5	CASSDGQTIQETQYF
TRBV20-1	TRBJ1-1	CSAGGNTEAFF
TRBV12-5	TRBJ2-2	CASGFDRGVPGELFF
TRBV7-9	TRBJ1-1	CASSRGGLNTEAFF
TRBV3-1/TRBV3-2	TRBJ2-5	CASSQGDSLGETQYF
TRBV6-4	TRBJ1-6	CASSDSATRGNSPLHF
TRBV19	TRBJ2-1	CASSIDRGRVEQFF
TRBV5-1	TRBJ2-3	CASSLGDRAADTQYF